The rows below give T cell receptor beta chains drawn from one sample of a study of memory CD4+ T cells and cytomegalovirus serostatus. Libraries were prepared by immunoSEQ multiplex PCR; TCRdb keeps only in-frame clonotypes and omits some of them. This table has under 85,000 clones, around 80% appearing once. The sample taken for sequencing was memory CD4+ T cells from blood. These receptors originate from an adult in good health and CMV-seropositive. Both conserved end residues are part of each CDR3. The D gene is left open where the match is weak. Clone sizes are given selectively: once, few, many, or a class where the clone is expanded.

j_gene,v_gene,d_gene,abundance,CDR3aa,CDR3nt
TRBJ1-1,TRBV7-8,.,.,CASSFDRYTEAFF,TGTGCCAGCAGCTTCGACAGGTACACTGAAGCTTTCTTT
TRBJ1-4,TRBV30,.,.,CAWSRENRNEKLFF,TGTGCCTGGAGTCGGGAGAATAGGAATGAAAAACTGTTTTTT
TRBJ1-1,TRBV5-6,.,.,CASSFGTRGSRNTEAFF,TGTGCCAGCAGCTTTGGGACACGCGGATCCAGGAACACTGAAGCTTTCTTT
TRBJ2-7,TRBV7-2,.,.,CASSLFPPYEQYF,TGTGCCAGCAGCTTGTTTCCCCCCTACGAGCAGTACTTC
TRBJ1-2,TRBV30,TRBD1,once,CAWVRDRATNYGYTF,TGTGCCTGGGTCCGTGACAGGGCAACTAACTATGGCTACACCTTC
TRBJ2-5,TRBV19,.,.,CASSPSRGETQYF,TGTGCCAGTAGTCCGTCCCGGGGAGAGACCCAGTACTTC
TRBJ1-5,TRBV7-8,.,.,CASSPSRESNQPQHF,TGTGCCAGCAGCCCGAGCCGGGAGTCCAATCAGCCCCAGCATTTT
TRBJ1-1,TRBV5-1,.,.,CASSDGQPGLNTEAFF,TGCGCCAGCAGCGATGGACAGCCCGGACTGAACACTGAAGCTTTCTTT
TRBJ1-2,TRBV18,.,.,CASSPRGGRVDGYTF,TGTGCCAGCTCACCCCGGGGGGGCCGCGTGGATGGCTACACCTTC
TRBJ2-3,TRBV5-4,TRBD2,.,CASSLRGREGKDTQYF,TGTGCCAGCAGCTTACGGGGGCGGGAGGGCAAAGATACGCAGTATTTT
TRBJ2-2,TRBV6-5,.,.,CASSFSLQLTGELFF,TGTGCCAGCAGTTTCTCTCTTCAGCTCACCGGGGAGCTGTTTTTT
TRBJ1-6,TRBV5-1,TRBD1,.,CASSLAGTGVNSPLHF,TGCGCCAGCAGCTTGGCCGGGACAGGGGTAAATTCACCCCTCCACTTT
TRBJ1-4,TRBV6-5,.,.,CASSYTGVRNEKLFF,TGTGCCAGCAGTTATACGGGGGTCCGTAATGAAAAACTGTTTTTT
TRBJ2-5,TRBV30,.,.,CAWSVRVGSIQETQYF,TGTGCCTGGAGTGTACGCGTCGGATCCATCCAAGAGACCCAGTACTTC
TRBJ2-7,TRBV29-1,TRBD1,once,CSASSWTGNEQYF,TGCAGCGCCTCCTCCTGGACAGGAAACGAGCAGTACTTC
TRBJ1-5,TRBV10-3,TRBD1,.,CAISGTGDQPQHF,TGTGCCATCAGCGGGACAGGGGATCAGCCCCAGCATTTT
TRBJ2-1,TRBV10-2,TRBD2,.,CASSKLAGGNNEQFF,TGCGCCAGCAGCAAGCTAGCGGGAGGAAACAATGAGCAGTTCTTC
TRBJ2-3,TRBV4-1,.,.,CASSSSYTRDHPDTQYF,TGCGCCAGCAGCTCCTCATACACCCGGGACCACCCAGATACGCAGTATTTT
TRBJ2-3,TRBV2,.,.,CASRREFNADTQYF,TGTGCCAGCCGCAGGGAATTTAACGCAGATACGCAGTATTTT
TRBJ2-4,TRBV19,.,.,CASSSPGVKNIQYF,TGTGCCAGTAGTTCCCCGGGAGTAAAAAACATTCAGTACTTC
TRBJ2-5,TRBV14,.,.,CASSRLRFQETQYF,TGTGCCAGCAGCCGACTGAGGTTCCAAGAGACCCAGTACTTC
TRBJ2-3,TRBV7-2,TRBD2,.,CASSKKPTSGPPSDTQYF,TGTGCCAGCAGCAAAAAGCCGACTAGCGGTCCACCTAGCGATACGCAGTATTTT
TRBJ2-5,TRBV25-1,.,.,CASSDAGETQYF,TGTGCCAGCAGTGATGCCGGAGAGACCCAGTACTTC
TRBJ1-2,TRBV21-1,.,few,CASSKGRTGDGYTF,TGTGCCAGCAGCAAAGGGAGGACAGGGGATGGCTACACCTTC
TRBJ2-1,TRBV10-2,TRBD2,.,CASSGGLAASDYNEQFF,TGCGCCAGCAGTGGCGGACTAGCGGCCTCAGACTACAATGAGCAGTTCTTC
TRBJ2-1,TRBV5-6,TRBD1,.,CASSLDRGPRSYNEQFF,TGTGCCAGCAGCTTGGATAGGGGGCCGAGAAGCTACAATGAGCAGTTCTTC
TRBJ2-3,TRBV5-1,TRBD2,.,CASSPRLAERTDTQYF,TGCGCCAGCAGCCCGCGACTAGCGGAAAGGACAGATACGCAGTATTTT
TRBJ1-1,TRBV5-5,.,.,CASRSGGRGTEAFF,TGTGCCAGCAGGTCTGGGGGGCGCGGAACTGAAGCTTTCTTT
TRBJ1-1,TRBV6-5,TRBD1,.,CASSYPRGQGGTEAFF,TGTGCCAGCAGTTACCCCAGGGGGCAGGGGGGCACTGAAGCTTTCTTT
TRBJ1-2,TRBV27,TRBD1,.,CASSRDRTIYGYTF,TGTGCCAGCAGTCGGGACAGAACGATCTATGGCTACACCTTC
TRBJ1-1,TRBV6-1,.,.,CASSEVGGEDTEAFF,TGTGCCAGCAGTGAAGTCGGGGGCGAGGACACTGAAGCTTTCTTT
TRBJ2-5,TRBV21-1,.,once,CASSNRPGLAAQETQYF,TGTGCCAGCAGCAACAGGCCTGGACTAGCGGCCCAAGAGACCCAGTACTTC
TRBJ2-7,TRBV10-2,TRBD1,.,CASILQGSSYEQYF,TGCGCCAGCATTTTACAGGGGTCCTCCTACGAGCAGTACTTC
TRBJ2-5,TRBV19,.,once,CASSTTAKGETQYF,TGTGCCAGTAGTACGACCGCAAAGGGAGAGACCCAGTACTTC
TRBJ2-1,TRBV2,TRBD2,.,CASTIGGRGNEQFF,TGTGCCAGCACCATAGGCGGGAGAGGGAATGAGCAGTTCTTC
TRBJ2-3,TRBV7-9,.,.,CASSPTGGTDTQYF,TGTGCCAGCAGCCCAACGGGGGGCACAGATACGCAGTATTTT
TRBJ1-1,TRBV2,.,.,CASRSYSEAFF,TGTGCCAGCAGATCCTACAGTGAAGCTTTCTTT
TRBJ1-5,TRBV6-5,.,.,CASSYRQGDQPQHF,TGTGCCAGCAGTTACCGGCAGGGCGATCAACCCCAGCATTTT
TRBJ1-2,TRBV28,.,once,CASKPRGATTHGYTF,TGTGCCAGCAAACCTAGAGGAGCCACTACTCATGGCTACACCTTC
TRBJ1-2,TRBV18,.,.,CASSPGQGLHYGYTF,TGTGCCAGCTCACCAGGGCAGGGGCTCCACTATGGCTACACCTTC
TRBJ2-7,TRBV28,TRBD1,.,CASRQGGQNSYEQYF,TGTGCCAGCAGACAGGGGGGACAGAATTCCTACGAGCAGTACTTC
TRBJ2-3,TRBV11-2,.,.,CASSLVAKQYF,TGTGCCAGCAGCTTAGTAGCGAAGCAGTATTTT
TRBJ2-5,TRBV7-9,.,.,CASSLGWGAQETQYF,TGTGCCAGCAGCTTAGGATGGGGGGCTCAAGAGACCCAGTACTTC
TRBJ2-5,TRBV6-1,.,.,CASSEVGGGSETQYF,TGTGCCAGCAGTGAAGTAGGGGGGGGCTCAGAGACCCAGTACTTC
TRBJ1-4,TRBV2,.,.,CASSVGGREKLFF,TGTGCCAGCAGTGTGGGAGGACGTGAAAAACTGTTTTTT